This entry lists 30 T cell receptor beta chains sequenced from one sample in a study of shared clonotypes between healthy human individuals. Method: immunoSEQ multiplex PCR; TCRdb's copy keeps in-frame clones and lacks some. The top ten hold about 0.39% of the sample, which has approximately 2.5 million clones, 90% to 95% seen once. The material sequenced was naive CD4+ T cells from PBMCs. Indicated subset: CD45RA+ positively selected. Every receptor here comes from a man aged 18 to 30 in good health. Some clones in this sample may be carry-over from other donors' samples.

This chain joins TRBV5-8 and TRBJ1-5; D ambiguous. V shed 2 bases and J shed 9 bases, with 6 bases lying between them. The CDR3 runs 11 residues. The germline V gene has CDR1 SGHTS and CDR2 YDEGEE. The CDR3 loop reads CASSFTPPQHF. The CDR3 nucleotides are TGTGCCAGCAGCTTTACCCCGCCCCAGCATTTT.

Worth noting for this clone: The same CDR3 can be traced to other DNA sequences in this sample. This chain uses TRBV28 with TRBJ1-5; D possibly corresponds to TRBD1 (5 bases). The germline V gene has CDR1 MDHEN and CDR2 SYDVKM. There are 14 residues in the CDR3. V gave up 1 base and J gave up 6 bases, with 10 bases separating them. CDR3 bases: TGTGCCAGCAGTTTATACCGGGGGGTTCAGCCCCAGCATTTT. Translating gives CASSLYRGVQPQHF.

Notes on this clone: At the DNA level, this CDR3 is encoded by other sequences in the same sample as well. The DNA of the CDR3 is TGTGCCAGCAGCCTACTAGCGGGTCACACCGGGGAGCTGTTTTTT. The encoded protein is CASSLLAGHTGELFF. The chain employs TRBV7-9 and TRBJ2-2; 9 bases align to TRBD2. V lost 5 bases to trimming and J lost 3 bases; unmatched junction nucleotides: 4. This CDR3 contains 15 residues. Per the germline V gene, CDR1 is SEHNR and CDR2 is FQNEAQ (reference sequence).

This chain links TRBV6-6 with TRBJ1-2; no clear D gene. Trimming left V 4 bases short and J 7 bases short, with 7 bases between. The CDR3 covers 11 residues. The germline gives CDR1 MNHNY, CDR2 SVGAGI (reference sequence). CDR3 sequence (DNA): TGTGCCAGCAGTTGGAGGAGTGGCTACACCTTC. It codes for CASSWRSGYTF.

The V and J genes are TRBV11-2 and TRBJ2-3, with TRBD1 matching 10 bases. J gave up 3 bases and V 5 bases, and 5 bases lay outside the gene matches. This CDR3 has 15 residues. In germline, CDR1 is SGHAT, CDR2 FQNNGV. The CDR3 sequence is CASSGDRGHTDTQYF. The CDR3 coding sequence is TGTGCCAGCAGCGGTGACAGGGGGCATACAGATACGCAGTATTTT.

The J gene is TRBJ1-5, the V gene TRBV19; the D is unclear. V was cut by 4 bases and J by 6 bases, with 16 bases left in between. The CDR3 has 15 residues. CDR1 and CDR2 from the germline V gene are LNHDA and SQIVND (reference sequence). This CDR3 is CASSKFSGSRQPQHF. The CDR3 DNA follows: TGTGCCAGTAGTAAATTTTCTGGGTCCCGTCAGCCCCAGCATTTT.

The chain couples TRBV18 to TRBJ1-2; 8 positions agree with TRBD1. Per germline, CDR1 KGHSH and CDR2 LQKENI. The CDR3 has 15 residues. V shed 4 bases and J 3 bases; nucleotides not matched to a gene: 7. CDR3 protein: CASSLRTGFDYGYTF. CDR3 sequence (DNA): TGTGCCAGCTCACTAAGGACAGGGTTCGACTATGGCTACACCTTC.

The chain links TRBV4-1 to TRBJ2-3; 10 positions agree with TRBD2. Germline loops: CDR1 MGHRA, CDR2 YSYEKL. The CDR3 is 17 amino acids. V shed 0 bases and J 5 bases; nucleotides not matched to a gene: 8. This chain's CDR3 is CASSQDRLAGVGDTQYF. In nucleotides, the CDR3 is TGCGCCAGCAGCCAAGATCGTCTAGCGGGAGTGGGAGATACGCAGTATTTT.

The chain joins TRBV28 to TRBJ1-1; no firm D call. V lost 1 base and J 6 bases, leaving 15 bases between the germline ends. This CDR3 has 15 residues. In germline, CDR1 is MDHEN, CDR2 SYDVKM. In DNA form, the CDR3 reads TGTGCCAGCAGTTTATCCAACATGATGGAATCTGAAGCTTTCTTT. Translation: CASSLSNMMESEAFF.

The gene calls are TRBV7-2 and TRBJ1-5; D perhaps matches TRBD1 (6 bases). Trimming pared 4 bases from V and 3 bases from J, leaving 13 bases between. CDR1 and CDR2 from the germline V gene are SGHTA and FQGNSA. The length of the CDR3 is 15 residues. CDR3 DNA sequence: TGTGCCAGCAGCTGGGGGCGGCAGCTCAATCAGCCCCAGCATTTT. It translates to CASSWGRQLNQPQHF.

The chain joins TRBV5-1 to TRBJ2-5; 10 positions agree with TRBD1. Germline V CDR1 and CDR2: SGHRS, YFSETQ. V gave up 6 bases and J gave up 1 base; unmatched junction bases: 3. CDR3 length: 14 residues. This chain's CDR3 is CASTGTGVQETQYF. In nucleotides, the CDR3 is TGCGCCAGCACTGGGACAGGGGTCCAAGAGACCCAGTACTTC.

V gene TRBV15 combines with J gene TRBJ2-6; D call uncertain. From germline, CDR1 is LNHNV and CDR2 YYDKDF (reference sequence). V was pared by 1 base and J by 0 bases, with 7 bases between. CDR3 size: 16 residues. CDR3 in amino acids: CATSRGPNSGANVLTF. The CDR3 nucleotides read TGTGCCACCAGCAGAGGGCCGAACTCTGGGGCCAACGTCCTGACTTTC.

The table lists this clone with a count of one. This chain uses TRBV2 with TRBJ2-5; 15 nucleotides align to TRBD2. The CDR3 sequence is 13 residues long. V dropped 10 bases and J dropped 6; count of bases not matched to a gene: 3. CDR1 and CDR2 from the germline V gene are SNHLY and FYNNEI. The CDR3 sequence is CATGLAGGQTQYF. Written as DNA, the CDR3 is TGTGCCACCGGACTAGCGGGAGGGCAGACCCAGTACTTC.

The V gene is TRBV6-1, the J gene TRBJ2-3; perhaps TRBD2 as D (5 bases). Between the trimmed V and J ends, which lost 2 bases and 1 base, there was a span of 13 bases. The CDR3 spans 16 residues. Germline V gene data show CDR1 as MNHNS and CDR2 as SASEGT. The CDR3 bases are TGTGCCAGCAGTGAAACGAGGGCGCGGGGCACAGATACGCAGTATTTT. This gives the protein CASSETRARGTDTQYF.

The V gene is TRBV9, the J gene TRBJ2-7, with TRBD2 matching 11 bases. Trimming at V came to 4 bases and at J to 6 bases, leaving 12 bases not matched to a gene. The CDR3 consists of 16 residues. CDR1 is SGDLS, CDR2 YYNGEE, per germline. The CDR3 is CASSPQTSGMSFEQYF. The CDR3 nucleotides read TGTGCCAGCAGCCCACAGACTAGCGGGATGTCTTTCGAGCAGTACTTC.

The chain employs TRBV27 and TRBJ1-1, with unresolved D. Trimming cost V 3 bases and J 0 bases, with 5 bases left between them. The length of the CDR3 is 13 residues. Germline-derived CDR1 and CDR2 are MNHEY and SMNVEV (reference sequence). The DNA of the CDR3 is TGTGCCAGCAGTTTGTACTTGAACACTGAAGCTTTCTTT. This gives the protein CASSLYLNTEAFF.

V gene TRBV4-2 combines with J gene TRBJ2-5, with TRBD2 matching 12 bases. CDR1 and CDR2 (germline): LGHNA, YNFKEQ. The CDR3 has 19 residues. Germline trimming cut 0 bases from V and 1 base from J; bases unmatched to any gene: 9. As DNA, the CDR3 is TGTGCCAGCAGCCAAGAGGGGACTAGCGGGCACCGGGCCCAAGAGACCCAGTACTTC. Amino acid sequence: CASSQEGTSGHRAQETQYF.

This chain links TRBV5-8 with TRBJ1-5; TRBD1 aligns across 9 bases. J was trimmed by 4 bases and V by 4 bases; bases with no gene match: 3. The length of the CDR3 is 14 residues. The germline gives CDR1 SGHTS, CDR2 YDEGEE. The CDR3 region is CASSVDRGNQPQHF. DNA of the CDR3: TGTGCCAGCAGCGTGGACAGGGGAAATCAGCCCCAGCATTTT.

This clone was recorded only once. The CDR3, as DNA: TGTGCCAGCAGCTTAGGACCAGGGATGCCCTACGAGCAGTACTTC. Residues: CASSLGPGMPYEQYF. The rearrangement joins TRBV7-2 to TRBJ2-7; TRBD1 is a possible D gene (5 bases). The CDR3 spans 15 residues. The V end lost 1 base, the J end lost 2 bases, and 12 bases lay between the germline ends. CDR1 SGHTA and CDR2 FQGNSA come from the germline V gene.

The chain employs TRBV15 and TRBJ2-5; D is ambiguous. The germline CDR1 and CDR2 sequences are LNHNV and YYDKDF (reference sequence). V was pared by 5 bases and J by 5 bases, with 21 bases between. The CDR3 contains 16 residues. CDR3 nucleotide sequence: TGTGCCACCAGCTCCCGCCCAGGCCCAAAGTACGAGACCCAGTACTTC. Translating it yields CATSSRPGPKYETQYF. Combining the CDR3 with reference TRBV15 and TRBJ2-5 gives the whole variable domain DAMVIQNPRYQVTQFGKPVTLSCSQTLNHNVMYWYQQKSSQAPKLLFHYYDKDFNNEADTPDNFQSRRPNTSFCFLDIRSPGLGDTAMYLCATSSRPGPKYETQYFGPGTRLLVL.

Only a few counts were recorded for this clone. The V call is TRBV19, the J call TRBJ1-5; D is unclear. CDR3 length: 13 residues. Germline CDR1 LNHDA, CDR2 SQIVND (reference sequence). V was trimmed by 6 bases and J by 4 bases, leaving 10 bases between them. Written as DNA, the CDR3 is TGTGCCAGTAGCGAGGTTCGGAATCAGCCCCAGCATTTT. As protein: CASSEVRNQPQHF.

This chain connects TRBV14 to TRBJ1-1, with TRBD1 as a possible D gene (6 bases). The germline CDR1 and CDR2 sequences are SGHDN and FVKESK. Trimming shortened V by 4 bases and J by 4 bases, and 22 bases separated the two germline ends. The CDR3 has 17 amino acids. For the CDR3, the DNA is TGTGCCAGCAGCCCTTTACTTCCACAGGGTCGGGGCACTGAAGCTTTCTTT. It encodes CASSPLLPQGRGTEAFF.

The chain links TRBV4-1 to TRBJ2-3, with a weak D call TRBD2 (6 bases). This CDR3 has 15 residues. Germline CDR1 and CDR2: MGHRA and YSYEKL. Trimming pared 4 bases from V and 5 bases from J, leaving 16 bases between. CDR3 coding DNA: TGCGCCAGCAGCCCTGCGGAGGGCGCAGGAGATACGCAGTATTTT. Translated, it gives CASSPAEGAGDTQYF.

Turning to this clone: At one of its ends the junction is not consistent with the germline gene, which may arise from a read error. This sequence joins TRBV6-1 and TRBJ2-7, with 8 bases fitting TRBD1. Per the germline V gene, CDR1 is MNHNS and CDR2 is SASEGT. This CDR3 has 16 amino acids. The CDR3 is CASSKARGPSGLKEYF. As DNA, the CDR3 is TGTGCCAGCAGTAAAGCCAGGGGGCCCTCGGGTTTGAAGGAGTACTTC.

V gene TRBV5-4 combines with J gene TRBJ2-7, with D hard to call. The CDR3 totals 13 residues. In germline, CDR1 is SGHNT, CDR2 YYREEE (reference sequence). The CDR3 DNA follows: TGTGCGGTCCAAAATCGGGCTGGCGACGAGCAGTACTTC. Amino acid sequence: CAVQNRAGDEQYF.

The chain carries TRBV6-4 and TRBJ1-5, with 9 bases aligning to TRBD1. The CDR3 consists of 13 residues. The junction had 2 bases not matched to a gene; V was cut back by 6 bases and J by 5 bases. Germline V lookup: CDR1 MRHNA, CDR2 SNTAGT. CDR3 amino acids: CASSWDRDQPQHF. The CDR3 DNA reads TGTGCCAGCAGCTGGGACAGGGATCAGCCCCAGCATTTT.

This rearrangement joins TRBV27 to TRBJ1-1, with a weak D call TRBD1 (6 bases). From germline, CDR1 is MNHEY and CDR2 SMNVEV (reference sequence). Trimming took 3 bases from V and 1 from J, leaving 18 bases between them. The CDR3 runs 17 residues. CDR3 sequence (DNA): TGTGCCAGCAGTTTTCTCAGACGGGGGGCTCAGAACACTGAAGCTTTCTTT. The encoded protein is CASSFLRRGAQNTEAFF.

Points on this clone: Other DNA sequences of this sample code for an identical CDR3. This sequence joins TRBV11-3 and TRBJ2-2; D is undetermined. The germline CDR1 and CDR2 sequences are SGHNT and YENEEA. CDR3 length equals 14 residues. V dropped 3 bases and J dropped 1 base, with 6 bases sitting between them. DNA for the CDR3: TGTGCCAGCAGCTTGGGCGGGAACACCGGGGAGCTGTTTTTT. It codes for CASSLGGNTGELFF.

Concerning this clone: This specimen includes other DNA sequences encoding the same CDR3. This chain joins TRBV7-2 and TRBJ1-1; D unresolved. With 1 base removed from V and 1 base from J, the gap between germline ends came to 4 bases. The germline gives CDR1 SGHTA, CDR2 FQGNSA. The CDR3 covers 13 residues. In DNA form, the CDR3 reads TGTGCCAGCAGCTTAGAAAGGAACACTGAAGCTTTCTTT. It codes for CASSLERNTEAFF.

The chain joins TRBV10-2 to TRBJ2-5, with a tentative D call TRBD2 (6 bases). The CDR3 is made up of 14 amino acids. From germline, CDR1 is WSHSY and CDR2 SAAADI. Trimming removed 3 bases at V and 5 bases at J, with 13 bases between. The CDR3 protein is CASSDPHLAETQYF. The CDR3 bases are TGCGCCAGCAGTGACCCCCACCTAGCGGAGACCCAGTACTTC.